This is a list of T cell receptor beta chains from one sample in a study of cytomegalovirus exposure and HLA in healthy donors. The repertoire was sequenced with immunoSEQ multiplex PCR; TCRdb's copy has only in-frame clones and lacks some. The data show 57,000 or so clones, around nine tenths seen once. The sequenced sample consisted of PBMCs. These receptor sequences come from a woman in her 30s in good health and CMV-seronegative. Both conserved end residues are part of each CDR3. A D gene is named only where the DNA matches it firmly. Part of the rows lack a size; the others show once, few, many or a class for expanded clones.

TGTGCCAGCAACCATCTTTCACAGGGACCCCTGGAGACCCAGTACTTC	CASNHLSQGPLETQYF	TRBV27	.	.	TRBJ2-5
TGTGCCAGCAGTGCCAGCACAGGGGGCTTGGCTGGCTACACCTTC	CASSASTGGLAGYTF	TRBV2	TRBD1	.	TRBJ1-2
TGCACCAGCAGCCAAGAGCTAGCGGTTTGGAATGAGCAGTTCTTC	CTSSQELAVWNEQFF	TRBV1	.	.	TRBJ2-1
TGTGCCAGCAGTGAAATCTCGGACAGCTACAATGAGCAGTTCTTC	CASSEISDSYNEQFF	TRBV6-1	.	.	TRBJ2-1
TGTGCCAGCAGTGTCTCCAGGTTGGCTGAAGCTTTCTTT	CASSVSRLAEAFF	TRBV25-1	.	.	TRBJ1-1
TGTGCCAGCACCTTACAGAGCCCGAACACTGAAGCTTTCTTT	CASTLQSPNTEAFF	TRBV6-1	.	.	TRBJ1-1
TGTGCCAGTAGTATTAGGCGGGGGTTGGGGCTCATGGACGAGCAGTACTTC	CASSIRRGLGLMDEQYF	TRBV19	TRBD2	.	TRBJ2-7
TGTGCCAGCAGCGGAGGGGACAGGGTGAGCTACACCTTC	CASSGGDRVSYTF	TRBV5-5	TRBD1	.	TRBJ1-2
TGTGCCAGCAGCCTTCAGGGGACAGGGATCGGTGAAAAACTGTTTTTT	CASSLQGTGIGEKLFF	TRBV13	TRBD1	.	TRBJ1-4
TGTGCCAGCAGCTCTCCGGGGGGAGGGGAGCAGTACTTC	CASSSPGGGEQYF	TRBV6-1	TRBD2	.	TRBJ2-7
TGTGCCACCAGCAGAGATCGACTAGCGGGGCGCACAGATACGCAGTATTTT	CATSRDRLAGRTDTQYF	TRBV15	TRBD2	.	TRBJ2-3
TGTGCCAGCAGCGTGGGGCAGGACAGGACCTTCTCCACAGATACGCAGTATTTT	CASSVGQDRTFSTDTQYF	TRBV9	TRBD1	.	TRBJ2-3
TGTGCCAGCAGCCAAACCCCGGGGTACAATGAGCAGTTCTTC	CASSQTPGYNEQFF	TRBV5-4	.	.	TRBJ2-1
TGTGCCAGCGGTGGGGGGTCTGCCTACGAGCAGTACTTC	CASGGGSAYEQYF	TRBV28	.	.	TRBJ2-7
TGCAGCGTGGAACAGGGGTGGACTGAAGCTTTCTTT	CSVEQGWTEAFF	TRBV29-1	TRBD1	.	TRBJ1-1
TGTGCCAGCAGCGTAGAAGGGGGATATGGCTACACCTTC	CASSVEGGYGYTF	TRBV9	.	.	TRBJ1-2
TGTGCTAGTGGTTTGGTACTATCGGGAGGACCTTACAATGAGCAGTTCTTC	CASGLVLSGGPYNEQFF	TRBV12-5	TRBD2	.	TRBJ2-1
TGTGCCTGGAGTGCCTTGGGCCAGCTCTACGAGCAGTACTTC	CAWSALGQLYEQYF	TRBV30	.	.	TRBJ2-7
TGTGCCAGCACCAGGGGAATGAATGAGCAGTTCTTC	CASTRGMNEQFF	TRBV2	.	.	TRBJ2-1
TGTGCCAGCAGTCTAAGCTATGGCTACACCTTC	CASSLSYGYTF	TRBV28	.	few	TRBJ1-2
TGTGCCAGCAGCTTTAGCGGGAGTGCGGAGACCCAGTACTTC	CASSFSGSAETQYF	TRBV7-9	TRBD2	.	TRBJ2-5
TGTGCCAGCAGCGGGAACGGACTAGCGAGAACCCCCGCTGGGGATAATGAGCAGTTCTTC	CASSGNGLARTPAGDNEQFF	TRBV5-4	TRBD2	.	TRBJ2-1
TGTGCCAGCAGCGCATCGACAACGGGGAAAGAGACCCAGTACTTC	CASSASTTGKETQYF	TRBV11-3	.	.	TRBJ2-5
TGTGCCAGCAGACCCTACTCAGGGGACCATGAAAAACTGTTTTTT	CASRPYSGDHEKLFF	TRBV6-6	.	.	TRBJ1-4
TGCGCCAGCAGCCAAGTGGGGCAGTCTGGAAACACCATATATTTT	CASSQVGQSGNTIYF	TRBV4-3	.	.	TRBJ1-3
TGTGCCAGTAGTACAAGGGACAGAGCTAACTATGGCTACACCTTC	CASSTRDRANYGYTF	TRBV19	TRBD1	.	TRBJ1-2
TGCGCCAGCAGCCTTACTAGCGAGGCCCTCTACAATGAGCAGTTCTTC	CASSLTSEALYNEQFF	TRBV5-1	TRBD2	.	TRBJ2-1
TGTGCCACCCGACGGGGGGACAGGGCATACGAGCAGTACTTC	CATRRGDRAYEQYF	TRBV19	TRBD1	.	TRBJ2-7
TGTGCCAGCAGCTTAGACCAGTCGAACACCGGGGAGCTGTTTTTT	CASSLDQSNTGELFF	TRBV11-3	.	.	TRBJ2-2
TGCGCCAGCAGCTTGTTCAACCAGGGAGGACTTAACACTGAAGCTTTCTTT	CASSLFNQGGLNTEAFF	TRBV5-1	.	.	TRBJ1-1
TGTGCCACCAGCAGAACTAACAGGGGCACAGATACGCAGTATTTT	CATSRTNRGTDTQYF	TRBV15	.	.	TRBJ2-3
TGTGCCAGCAGCTTATACACAGATACGCAGTATTTT	CASSLYTDTQYF	TRBV11-2	.	.	TRBJ2-3
TGTGCCAGCAGTTTAACGTGGGAGTCAACAACCGATGAGCAGTTCTTC	CASSLTWESTTDEQFF	TRBV27	.	.	TRBJ2-1